Below are 23 T cell receptor beta chains sequenced from a single sample in a study of blood T cell repertoires in COVID-19. Libraries were prepared by immunoSEQ multiplex PCR; TCRdb keeps only in-frame clonotypes and omits some of them. The data hold approximately 210,000 clones, with 86% observed a single time. Sample: peripheral blood. The origin of the receptors is a man between 45 and 60 years old with COVID-19, enrolled during active disease.

The rearrangement uses TRBV2 and TRBJ2-7, with TRBD2 matching over 12 bases. V lost 5 bases and J lost 3; bases outside the gene matches: 2. The CDR3 is 14 residues long. Germline CDR1 is SNHLY and CDR2 is FYNNEI. CDR3 bases: TGTGCCAGCAGTAGGACTAGCGGGAACTACGAGCAGTACTTC. Translated: CASSRTSGNYEQYF. Full variable domain (outside the CDR3, taken from reference TRBV2 and TRBJ2-7): EPEVTQTPSHQVTQMGQEVILRCVPISNHLYFYWYRQILGQKVEFLVSFYNNEISEKSEIFDDQFSVERPDGSNFTLKIRSTKLEDSAMYFCASSRTSGNYEQYFGPGTRLTVT.

J is TRBJ2-2 and V is TRBV6-1, with 10 bases lining up with TRBD2. V lost 3 bases to trimming and J lost 6 bases; unmatched junction nucleotides: 7. Germline assignment: CDR1 MNHNS and CDR2 SASEGT. CDR3 size: 16 residues. CDR3 DNA: TGTGCCAGCAGTGAGGGAGCGGGAGGGTCCCCCGGGGAGCTGTTTTTT. As protein: CASSEGAGGSPGELFF.

The gene calls are TRBV6-6 and TRBJ1-5, with D possibly TRBD1 on 5 matching bases. This CDR3 has 18 residues. Per the germline V gene, CDR1 is MNHNY and CDR2 is SVGAGI (reference sequence). Trimming removed 7 bases from V and 5 bases from J, with 27 bases in between. CDR3 DNA sequence: TGTGCCAGCAATCGACAAGGGCAGGGAGCGGGCATGGATCAGCCCCAGCATTTT. Translation: CASNRQGQGAGMDQPQHF.

V and J are TRBV4-1 and TRBJ1-5; D is undetermined. The CDR3 has 17 amino acids. Per the germline V gene, CDR1 is MGHRA and CDR2 is YSYEKL. Trimming removed 0 bases at V and 2 bases at J, with 14 bases between. The CDR3 region is CASSQDGGRGGNQPQHF. CDR3 DNA sequence: TGCGCCAGCAGCCAAGATGGAGGAAGAGGAGGCAATCAGCCCCAGCATTTT.

V usage is TRBV5-1 and J usage is TRBJ2-7; 10 nucleotides align to TRBD1. V lost 3 bases and J lost 3; bases outside the gene matches: 9. CDR1 is SGHRS and CDR2 is YFSETQ in the germline V gene. The CDR3 totals 16 residues. Here the CDR3 reads CASSSADRGQLYEQYF. The CDR3, as DNA: TGCGCCAGCAGCTCCGCAGACAGGGGGCAACTCTACGAGCAGTACTTC.

The V and J genes are TRBV6-2 or TRBV6-3 and TRBJ2-7, with 14 bases aligning to TRBD2. The V and J ends lost 6 bases and 6 bases, in that order; junction bases with no gene match: 10. The CDR3 spans 16 residues. The germline V gene has CDR1 MNHEY and CDR2 SVGEGT. CDR3 in DNA: TGTGCCAGCAGCTTCACTACAGGACTAGCGGGGGGCGAGCAGTACTTC. It specifies CASSFTTGLAGGEQYF.

The rearrangement uses TRBV25-1 and TRBJ1-1; TRBD1 matches at 10 bases. The germline V gene has CDR1 MGHDK and CDR2 SYGVNS. This CDR3 has 14 amino acids. Trimming at V came to 8 bases and at J to 1 base, leaving 4 bases not matched to a gene. The chain's CDR3 is CASGRTGGNTEAFF. CDR3 in DNA: TGTGCCAGCGGGAGGACAGGGGGGAACACTGAAGCTTTCTTT.

The rearrangement uses TRBV10-3 and TRBJ1-1, with D uncertain. In germline, CDR1 is ENHRY, CDR2 SYGVKD. This CDR3 is 15 amino acids long. The V gene lost 3 bases and the J gene lost 1 base, with 12 bases spanning the gap. CDR3 bases: TGTGCCATCAGTGATAGTGGACGGGAGAACACTGAAGCTTTCTTT. This translates into CAISDSGRENTEAFF.

The rearrangement joins TRBV6-2 or TRBV6-3 to TRBJ1-2, with TRBD1 as a possible D gene (5 bases). The CDR3 has 16 amino acids. Between the trimmed V and J ends, which lost 2 bases and 5 bases, there was a span of 18 bases. Germline V lookup: CDR1 MNHEY, CDR2 SVGEGT. The CDR3 DNA reads as TGTGCCAGCAGTTACCAGTGGAGGGGTATGGGGTATGGCTACACCTTC. Its translation is CASSYQWRGMGYGYTF.

The chain carries TRBV19 and TRBJ1-5, with a weak D call TRBD1 (5 bases). The V end was cut by 9 bases, the J end by 5 bases, with 11 bases between. Germline V gene lookup returns CDR1 LNHDA and CDR2 SQIVND (reference sequence). The CDR3 has 12 amino acids. In nucleotides, the CDR3 is TGTGCCAGCCGACCGGGGGATCAGCCCCAGCATTTT. Protein: CASRPGDQPQHF.

This chain uses TRBV18 with TRBJ2-2, with D unclear. This CDR3 has 12 residues. Germline V lookup: CDR1 KGHSH, CDR2 LQKENI. The V end lost 1 base, the J end lost 8 bases, and 5 bases lay between the germline ends. CDR3 nucleotide sequence: TGTGCCAGCTCACCACGAGCGGGGGAGCTGTTTTTT. This sequence encodes CASSPRAGELFF.

The chain has TRBV28 and TRBJ1-2, with no clear D. CDR3 size: 13 residues. V was shortened by 6 bases and J by 3 bases, with 11 bases between the two germline ends. CDR1 MDHEN and CDR2 SYDVKM come from the germline V gene. The chain's CDR3 is CASSLAGDYGYTF. As DNA, the CDR3 is TGTGCCAGCAGCCTTGCCGGGGACTATGGCTACACCTTC.

V usage is TRBV2 and J usage is TRBJ1-1; tentatively, D is TRBD1 (6 bases). The germline gives CDR1 SNHLY, CDR2 FYNNEI. This CDR3 has 17 residues. The V end lost 5 bases, the J end lost 1 base, and 20 bases lay between the germline ends. The CDR3 DNA follows: TGTGCCAGCAGTCAATCGACAGGTTGGGGGGGGAACACTGAAGCTTTCTTT. Amino acid sequence: CASSQSTGWGGNTEAFF. The full variable domain, completed using reference TRBV2 and TRBJ1-1, is EPEVTQTPSHQVTQMGQEVILRCVPISNHLYFYWYRQILGQKVEFLVSFYNNEISEKSEIFDDQFSVERPDGSNFTLKIRSTKLEDSAMYFCASSQSTGWGGNTEAFFGQGTRLTVV.

The rearrangement links TRBV7-9 to TRBJ1-4; 10 bases are shared with TRBD1. The V gene's germline CDR1 is SEHNR and CDR2 FQNEAQ (reference sequence). The CDR3 runs to 16 residues. Trimming removed 1 base from V and 3 bases from J; junction bases left unmatched: 2. The CDR3 DNA follows: TGTGCCAGCAGCTTAGGGGACAGGGGTGCTAATGAAAAACTGTTTTTT. It specifies CASSLGDRGANEKLFF.

J is TRBJ1-2 and V is TRBV3-1 (or the pseudogene TRBV3-2); 10 bases align to TRBD1. The germline gives CDR1 LGHDT, CDR2 YNNKEL (reference sequence). This CDR3 region has 13 residues. V lost 4 bases and J lost 7; bases outside the gene matches: 3. CDR3 sequence reads: CASSRTGGTGYTF. The CDR3 DNA reads TGTGCCAGCAGCCGGACAGGGGGAACTGGCTACACCTTC.

This chain links TRBV29-1 with TRBJ1-4; tentative D call: TRBD1 (6 bases). Germline V lookup: CDR1 SQVTM, CDR2 ANQGSEA. The CDR3 loop spans 14 amino acids. The V end lost 4 bases, the J end lost 5 bases, and 14 bases lay between the germline ends. The CDR3 spells CSVGRTVGNEKLFF. CDR3 in DNA: TGCAGCGTTGGAAGGACAGTCGGGAATGAAAAACTGTTTTTT.

The genes are TRBV4-1 and TRBJ2-7; TRBD1 matches 10 bases. V dropped 3 bases and J dropped 4; count of bases not matched to a gene: 9. Germline-derived CDR1 and CDR2 are MGHRA and YSYEKL. This CDR3 is 16 amino acids long. CDR3 protein: CASSQVTQGQGYEQYF. Written as DNA, the CDR3 is TGCGCCAGCAGCCAGGTCACACAGGGACAGGGGTACGAGCAGTACTTC.

The rearrangement links TRBV9 to TRBJ2-2, with TRBD2 matching 9 bases. Germline V lookup: CDR1 SGDLS, CDR2 YYNGEE. The length of the CDR3 is 15 residues. V was pared by 0 bases and J by 4 bases, with 1 base of the junction left unmatched. CDR3 in DNA: TGTGCCAGCAGCGTAGGTAGCGGGGGCACCGGGGAGCTGTTTTTT. As protein: CASSVGSGGTGELFF. Full variable domain (rest looked up from reference TRBV9 and TRBJ2-2): DSGVTQTPKHLITATGQRVTLRCSPRSGDLSVYWYQQSLDQGLQFLIQYYNGEERAKGNILERFSAQQFPDLHSELNLSSLELGDSALYFCASSVGSGGTGELFFGEGSRLTVL.

This clone came up a few times. The chain couples TRBV5-1 to TRBJ2-1; possible D gene TRBD2, 6 bases. Trimming stripped 0 bases from V and 2 bases from J, with 9 bases between. Germline assignment: CDR1 SGHRS and CDR2 YFSETQ. The CDR3 is 15 amino acids. As DNA, the CDR3 is TGCGCCAGCAGCTTGGATCTAGCGCCCTACAATGAGCAGTTCTTC. Its protein product is CASSLDLAPYNEQFF.

The rearrangement uses TRBV6-1 and TRBJ2-3; 10 nucleotides match TRBD2. The CDR3 contains 18 residues. V lost 4 bases and J lost 2; bases outside the gene matches: 12. Germline V gene data show CDR1 as MNHNS and CDR2 as SASEGT. The CDR3: CASSGALHTSGNTDTQYF. The CDR3 region has the DNA TGTGCCAGCAGTGGAGCCCTACACACTAGCGGGAACACAGATACGCAGTATTTT.

This chain joins TRBV28 and TRBJ1-6; D remains unclear. The germline V and J ends were trimmed by 2 bases and 8 bases, with 10 bases remaining between them. This CDR3 has 14 amino acids. In germline, CDR1 is MDHEN, CDR2 SYDVKM. The CDR3 DNA follows: TGTGCCAGCAGTTTACTAGCAGGAGATTCACCCCTCCACTTT. It codes for CASSLLAGDSPLHF.

The chain carries TRBV4-1 and TRBJ2-2, with 8 bases identical to TRBD1. Germline CDR1 reads MGHRA; CDR2 reads YSYEKL. The CDR3 is 17 residues long. V was pared by 5 bases and J by 1 base, with 9 bases of the junction left unmatched. CDR3 coding DNA: TGCGCCAGCAGCTCAAAAACAGGGGGTGTGAACACCGGGGAGCTGTTTTTT. It codes for CASSSKTGGVNTGELFF.

The genes are TRBV9 and TRBJ1-5, with TRBD1 matching over 8 bases. Germline CDR1 SGDLS, CDR2 YYNGEE. V lost 0 bases to trimming and J lost 1 base; unmatched junction nucleotides: 0. The CDR3 is made up of 15 amino acids. CDR3 coding DNA: TGTGCCAGCAGCGTAGCAGGGGGCAGCAATCAGCCCCAGCATTTT. Translated, it gives CASSVAGGSNQPQHF.